Following are 27 T cell receptor beta chains from one sample sequenced in a study of blood T cell repertoires in COVID-19 (TCRdb year 2020). The library was made by the immunoSEQ multiplex PCR assay. What TCRdb holds here is the immuneACCESS table cut down to in-frame rearrangements. Part of the clones is not present; checked against another copy, under half of the missing clones reflect an unresolved V gene, and the others are unexplained. This sample holds 80,000 to 100,000 clones; 75% to 90% were observed only once. The top ten clones comprise 19% of the sample. Sample: peripheral blood. These receptors all come from a human donor in a cohort sampled during active COVID-19.

This clone appeared once. The CDR3 region has the DNA TGCAGTGCTAGTGGAGGGACAGGGAGAGCTGGCTACACCTTC. Amino acids: CSASGGTGRAGYTF. The chain employs TRBV20-1 and TRBJ1-2, with 9 bases that match TRBD1. Germline V gene data show CDR1 as DFQATT and CDR2 as SNEGSKA (reference sequence). The CDR3 consists of 14 residues. J lost 7 bases, V lost 3 bases, and 9 bases had no gene match.

The rearrangement joins TRBV7-9 to TRBJ2-2; 7 nucleotides line up with TRBD1. The CDR3 is made up of 15 amino acids. Per germline, CDR1 SEHNR and CDR2 FQNEAQ (reference sequence). The V segment lost 5 bases and the J segment 5 bases; nucleotides outside the gene matches: 8. The CDR3 sequence is CASSTEGGRTGELFF. The CDR3 coding sequence is TGTGCCAGCAGCACCGAAGGGGGCCGGACCGGGGAGCTGTTTTTT.

Worth noting for this clone: The same CDR3 arises from other DNA sequences in this sample as well. The V call is TRBV3-1 (or the pseudogene TRBV3-2), the J call TRBJ2-3; TRBD2 aligns across 12 bases. Germline V lookup: CDR1 LGHDT, CDR2 YNNKEL (reference sequence). V lost 1 base and J lost 5; bases outside the gene matches: 4. The CDR3 length is 16 residues. CDR3 sequence (DNA): TGTGCCAGCAGCCAAGGTACTAGCGGGAGGATAGATACGCAGTATTTT. This translates into CASSQGTSGRIDTQYF.

The chain is built from TRBV3-1 (or the pseudogene TRBV3-2) and TRBJ1-1, with D unresolved. The CDR3 is 15 residues long. Trimming removed 5 bases from V and 0 bases from J, with 13 bases in between. CDR1 is LGHDT, CDR2 YNNKEL, per germline (reference sequence). CDR3 nucleotides: TGTGCCAGCAGCGCCCGGGTCGGGATGAACACTGAAGCTTTCTTT. Protein product: CASSARVGMNTEAFF.

J is TRBJ2-1 and V is TRBV11-2; 7 bases map to TRBD2. CDR1 is SGHAT, CDR2 FQNNGV, per germline. The CDR3 totals 15 residues. The V segment lost 2 bases and the J segment 4 bases; nucleotides outside the gene matches: 5. In nucleotides, the CDR3 is TGTGCCAGCAGCTTACTAGCGGTAGAGTACAATGAGCAGTTCTTC. It codes for CASSLLAVEYNEQFF.

The chain links TRBV28 to TRBJ1-4; the match to TRBD1 covers 7 bases. The CDR3 has 14 amino acids. V was pared by 1 base and J by 7 bases, with 3 bases of the junction left unmatched. Germline V gene sequence: CDR1 MDHEN, CDR2 SYDVKM. The CDR3 loop is CASSLSGTAEKLFF. The CDR3 region has the DNA TGTGCCAGCAGTTTATCCGGGACAGCTGAAAAACTGTTTTTT.

J is TRBJ1-1 and V is TRBV28; D gene unclear. The ends were cut back, 2 bases at V and 6 bases at J, with 7 bases in the middle. The CDR3 loop spans 12 amino acids. Germline V gene lookup returns CDR1 MDHEN and CDR2 SYDVKM. CDR3 protein: CASSLLEAEAFF. CDR3 nucleotide sequence: TGTGCCAGCAGTTTACTTGAGGCTGAAGCTTTCTTT.

This clone was picked up one time. This chain connects TRBV24-1 to TRBJ2-6; D is unresolved. Germline assignment: CDR1 KGHDR and CDR2 SFDVKD. V shed 5 bases and J shed 0 bases, with 13 bases lying between them. CDR3 length: 17 residues. The CDR3 sequence is CATSGAGRFSGANVLTF. The CDR3 bases are TGTGCCACCAGTGGGGCAGGTCGTTTCTCTGGGGCCAACGTCCTGACTTTC.

The J gene is TRBJ2-7, the V gene TRBV3-1 (or the pseudogene TRBV3-2), with D maybe TRBD1 (5 bases). Per the germline V gene, CDR1 is LGHDT and CDR2 is YNNKEL (reference sequence). The CDR3 totals 13 residues. Trimming took off 5 bases at V and 6 bases at J, with 14 bases between the two ends. In nucleotides, the CDR3 is TGTGCCAGCAGCGTCGGAACAGGTGGCGAGCAGTACTTC. Protein product: CASSVGTGGEQYF.

The chain combines TRBV3-1 (or the pseudogene TRBV3-2) with TRBJ2-7, with 7 bases lining up with TRBD1. Germline loops: CDR1 LGHDT, CDR2 YNNKEL (reference sequence). There are 13 residues in the CDR3. V shed 3 bases, J shed 3 bases, and the junction held 2 bases outside the gene matches. The CDR3 DNA reads TGTGCCAGCAGCCATAGGACAGGCTACGAGCAGTACTTC. Amino acids: CASSHRTGYEQYF.

V and J are TRBV29-1 and TRBJ2-1; a possible D gene is TRBD1 (6 bases). Germline V gene sequence: CDR1 SQVTM, CDR2 ANQGSEA. V was clipped by 4 bases and J by 6 bases, with 13 bases between them. The CDR3 runs to 13 residues. The CDR3 loop is CSVVTGSSNEQFF. Written as DNA, the CDR3 is TGCAGCGTTGTGACAGGATCTAGCAATGAGCAGTTCTTC.

J is TRBJ2-7 and V is TRBV4-2; no firm D call. The V and J ends lost 0 bases and 6 bases respectively, with 9 bases between them. Germline loops: CDR1 LGHNA, CDR2 YNFKEQ. This CDR3 is built from 13 residues. CDR3 nucleotides: TGTGCCAGCAGCCAAGATTTAGGCGGCGAGCAGTACTTC. Translation gives CASSQDLGGEQYF.

This clone was recorded a few times. V gene TRBV9 combines with J gene TRBJ1-2; TRBD1 matches 10 bases. From germline, CDR1 is SGDLS and CDR2 YYNGEE. After removal of 3 bases from V and 7 bases from J, the junction contained 6 bases not matched to a gene. This CDR3 contains 14 residues. This CDR3 reads CASSALTGGFGYTF. CDR3 nucleotides: TGTGCCAGCAGCGCTTTGACAGGGGGCTTTGGCTACACCTTC.

This sequence joins TRBV21-1 and TRBJ2-1; no DNA check was done on the table's D call, TRBD1. TRBV21-1 is a documented pseudogene. The CDR3 has 18 residues. DNA of the CDR3: TGTGCCAGCAGCAAAGTATTGACGGGACAGGGTATCTACAATGAGCAGTTCTTC. Residues: CASSKVLTGQGIYNEQFF.

The rearrangement uses TRBV2 and TRBJ1-5, with D unresolved. Germline V CDR1 and CDR2: SNHLY, FYNNEI. V gave up 0 bases and J gave up 0 bases, with 15 bases separating them. The length of the CDR3 is 18 residues. DNA of the CDR3: TGTGCCAGCAGTGAAGCGCTCCTGACTGCCTATAGCAATCAGCCCCAGCATTTT. This sequence encodes CASSEALLTAYSNQPQHF.

The chain uses TRBV6-4 and TRBJ1-5, with 8 bases aligning to TRBD1. Per germline, CDR1 MRHNA and CDR2 SNTAGT. With V trimmed by 7 bases and J by 8 bases, 10 bases remained unmatched. CDR3 length equals 14 residues. CDR3 sequence: CASTYGQGKEPQHF. The CDR3 nucleotides read TGTGCCAGCACATACGGACAGGGCAAGGAGCCCCAGCATTTT.

There are a few counts of this clone. This chain uses TRBV2 with TRBJ1-2; D possibly corresponds to TRBD1 (6 bases). The germline gives CDR1 SNHLY, CDR2 FYNNEI. The length of the CDR3 is 12 residues. The V gene lost 5 bases and the J gene lost 6 bases, with 10 bases spanning the gap. CDR3 coding DNA: TGTGCCAGCAGTAGGGACACCAATGGCTACACCTTC. It specifies CASSRDTNGYTF.

The chain links TRBV30 to TRBJ1-1, with TRBD1 as a possible D gene (5 bases). This CDR3 is built from 10 residues. Trimming left V 3 bases short and J 10 bases short, with 9 bases between. Looked up from germline, CDR1 is GTSNPN and CDR2 is SVGIG (reference sequence). CDR3 sequence: CAWRRGVAFF. The CDR3 nucleotides read TGTGCCTGGAGAAGGGGTGTAGCTTTCTTT.

The chain links TRBV4-2 to TRBJ1-4; possible D gene TRBD1, 5 bases. The CDR3 totals 16 residues. Per germline, CDR1 LGHNA and CDR2 YNFKEQ. V lost 1 base, J lost 3 bases, and 12 bases lay in between. The CDR3 DNA follows: TGTGCCAGCAGCCAAGCTGCGGGGACGGCTAATGAAAAACTGTTTTTT. Its translation is CASSQAAGTANEKLFF.

The chain recombines TRBV28 with TRBJ2-3, with 9 bases fitting TRBD2. This CDR3 spans 15 amino acids. Germline loops: CDR1 MDHEN, CDR2 SYDVKM. Trimming at V came to 7 bases and at J to 6 bases, leaving 11 bases not matched to a gene. The CDR3 region has the DNA TGTGCCAGCAACCCCCTAGCGGGAAGTGGGGATACGCAGTATTTT. It codes for CASNPLAGSGDTQYF. The full variable domain, in which reference TRBV28 and TRBJ2-3 provide the parts outside the CDR3, is DVKVTQSSRYLVKRTGEKVFLECVQDMDHENMFWYRQDPGLGLRLIYFSYDVKMKEKGDIPEGYSVSREKKERFSLILESASTNQTSMYLCASNPLAGSGDTQYFGPGTRLTVL.

This chain connects TRBV6-5 to TRBJ2-1; 8 nucleotides agree with TRBD2. CDR3 length: 14 residues. The V gene's germline CDR1 is MNHEY and CDR2 SVGAGI. After removal of 6 bases from V and 2 bases from J, the junction contained 3 bases not matched to a gene. CDR3 bases: TGTGCCAGCAGGCGGGGACTAGCCTACAATGAGCAGTTCTTC. Translation gives CASRRGLAYNEQFF.

This clone was detected only a few times. The V call is TRBV27, the J call TRBJ1-4; a possible D gene is TRBD1 (5 bases). V lost 5 bases and J lost 9, with 16 bases in between. The CDR3 spans 14 residues. From germline, CDR1 is MNHEY and CDR2 SMNVEV (reference sequence). CDR3 loop: CASSLRDSEKKLFF. CDR3 DNA: TGTGCCAGCAGTCTCCGGGACTCTGAGAAAAAACTGTTTTTT.

This sequence joins TRBV28 and TRBJ1-3, with no clear D. Germline assignment: CDR1 MDHEN and CDR2 SYDVKM. The V end was cut by 5 bases, the J end by 5 bases, with 19 bases between. This CDR3 has 16 amino acids. CDR3 nucleotide sequence: TGTGCCAGCAGTCCCCCTGGGGTCCGAGGGCGAAACACCATATATTTT. Translated: CASSPPGVRGRNTIYF. The whole variable domain, filled in from reference TRBV28 and TRBJ1-3, reads DVKVTQSSRYLVKRTGEKVFLECVQDMDHENMFWYRQDPGLGLRLIYFSYDVKMKEKGDIPEGYSVSREKKERFSLILESASTNQTSMYLCASSPPGVRGRNTIYFGEGSWLTVV.

In this sample, this clone turned up a few times. This rearrangement joins TRBV4-2 to TRBJ2-3, with D unclear. Germline CDR1 is LGHNA and CDR2 is YNFKEQ. The length of the CDR3 is 13 residues. V gave up 1 base and J gave up 4 bases, with 6 bases separating them. The CDR3 DNA sequence: TGTGCCAGCAGCCAAGGACTGCCAGATACGCAGTATTTT. Its protein product is CASSQGLPDTQYF.

The J gene is TRBJ2-1, the V gene TRBV10-3, with D unclear. Trimming took 0 bases from V and 7 from J, leaving 7 bases between them. The CDR3 runs 13 residues. The germline gives CDR1 ENHRY, CDR2 SYGVKD. As DNA, the CDR3 is TGTGCCATCAGTGAGTCGGCTGGTAATGAGCAGTTCTTC. Its protein product is CAISESAGNEQFF.

The chain joins TRBV4-1 to TRBJ2-1, with D maybe TRBD2 (6 bases). Germline values: CDR1 MGHRA, CDR2 YSYEKL. V lost 5 bases and J 2 bases, leaving 19 bases between the germline ends. This CDR3 has 17 amino acids. CDR3 sequence: CASSKQERAGPYNEQFF. Here the CDR3 DNA reads TGCGCCAGCAGCAAGCAAGAGCGGGCGGGGCCCTACAATGAGCAGTTCTTC.

The gene calls are TRBV6-5 and TRBJ2-7; 7 bases agree with TRBD2. CDR1 MNHEY and CDR2 SVGAGI come from the germline V gene. The V gene end was trimmed by 0 bases and the J gene end by 6 bases; junction bases not matched to a gene: 5. CDR3 length: 14 residues. CDR3 loop: CASSYSGGSTEQYF. In DNA form, the CDR3 reads TGTGCCAGCAGTTACTCGGGCGGGAGTACCGAGCAGTACTTC.